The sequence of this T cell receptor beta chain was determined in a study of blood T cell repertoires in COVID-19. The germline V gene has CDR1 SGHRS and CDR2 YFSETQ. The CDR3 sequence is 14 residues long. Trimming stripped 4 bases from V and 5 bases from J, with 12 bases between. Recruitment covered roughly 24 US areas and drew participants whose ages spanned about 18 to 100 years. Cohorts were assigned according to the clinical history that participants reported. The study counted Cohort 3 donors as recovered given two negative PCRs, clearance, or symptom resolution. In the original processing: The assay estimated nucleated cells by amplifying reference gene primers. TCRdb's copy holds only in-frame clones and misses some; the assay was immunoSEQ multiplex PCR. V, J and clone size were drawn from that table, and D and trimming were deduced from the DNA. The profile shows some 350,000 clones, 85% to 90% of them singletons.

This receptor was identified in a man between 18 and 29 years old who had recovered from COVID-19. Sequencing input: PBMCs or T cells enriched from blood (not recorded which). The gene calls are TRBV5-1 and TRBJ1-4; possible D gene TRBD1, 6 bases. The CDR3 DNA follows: TGCGCCAGCAGCAGTGGACAGAAGAATGAAAAACTGTTTTTT. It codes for CASSSGQKNEKLFF.